Each of the 30 T cell receptor beta chains below was sequenced from the same sample in a study of Ad26.COV2.S vaccination and SARS-CoV-2 variants. Sample treatment: roughly 20 received Ad26.COV2.S at low or high dose, single or two shots; a few received placebo; per-sample allocation not given. Vaccine and placebo recipients were sampled on day 63 after the first injection. Using immunoSEQ multiplex PCR, the repertoire was profiled, and TCRdb retains in-frame clones only, with some absent. Among 200,000 to 300,000 clones listed, 85% to 90% were seen once. The source was peripheral blood, collected in a trial of Ad26.COV2.S vaccine versus placebo. These receptor sequences come from a person aged 18-65 years who received the Ad26.COV2.S COVID-19 vaccine or a placebo.

This chain joins TRBV11-3 and TRBJ2-2; 8 bases are a match to TRBD2. V lost 0 bases, J lost 10 bases, and 10 bases stayed unmatched. There are 16 residues in the CDR3. Germline V lookup: CDR1 SGHNT, CDR2 YENEEA. In nucleotides, the CDR3 is TGTGCCAGCAGCTTAGATCCAGTCGGGGGGGCTGAGGAGCTGTTTTTT. As protein: CASSLDPVGGAEELFF.

The genes are TRBV3-1 (or the pseudogene TRBV3-2) and TRBJ2-5; 7 nucleotides line up with TRBD1. The CDR3 is made up of 14 amino acids. J gave up 5 bases and V 6 bases, and 9 bases lay outside the gene matches. Germline V CDR1 and CDR2: LGHDT, YNNKEL (reference sequence). The CDR3 region has the DNA TGTGCCAGCAGTCCCGGGACAGTGGGGGAGACCCAGTACTTC. Translation gives CASSPGTVGETQYF.

This rearrangement joins TRBV27 to TRBJ1-2, with D perhaps matching TRBD1 (5 bases). Germline V gene data show CDR1 as MNHEY and CDR2 as SMNVEV (reference sequence). This CDR3 is 13 amino acids long. Trimming removed 6 bases at V and 4 bases at J, with 12 bases between. The CDR3 DNA is TGTGCCAGCAGCCGAGACGGGGCCTATGGCTACACCTTC. This sequence encodes CASSRDGAYGYTF.

CDR3 residues: CASSLGEGQETQYF. The CDR3 DNA sequence: TGTGCCAGCAGCTTGGGTGAGGGGCAGGAGACCCAGTACTTC. J is TRBJ2-5 and V is TRBV5-4; D is possibly TRBD1 or TRBD2 (5 bases each). The CDR3 runs 14 residues. The V gene's germline CDR1 is SGHNT and CDR2 YYREEE (reference sequence). V was shortened by 0 bases and J by 5 bases, with 11 bases between the two germline ends.

The rearrangement uses TRBV4-3 and TRBJ2-3, with 7 bases aligning to TRBD1. Germline V gene lookup returns CDR1 LGHNA and CDR2 YSLEER. The CDR3 runs to 16 residues. Unmatched junction bases numbered 4, after V lost 1 base and J lost 0 bases. The CDR3 reads CASSQARGSSTDTQYF. For the CDR3, the DNA is TGCGCCAGCAGCCAAGCCAGGGGGTCGAGCACAGATACGCAGTATTTT.

This clone was counted once. The chain recombines TRBV4-2 with TRBJ2-7; D remains unclear. V was cut by 1 base and J by 7 bases, with 11 bases left in between. The CDR3 runs 13 residues. Germline V gene lookup returns CDR1 LGHNA and CDR2 YNFKEQ. CDR3 nucleotides: TGTGCCAGCAGCCAAGCGACACGCCGGGAGCAGTACTTC. Its protein product is CASSQATRREQYF.

The V gene is TRBV6-5, the J gene TRBJ1-2; TRBD1 might be the D (5 bases). V was pared by 2 bases and J by 8 bases, with 15 bases between. The CDR3 totals 14 residues. Germline V gene data show CDR1 as MNHEY and CDR2 as SVGAGI. The CDR3 DNA follows: TGTGCCAGCAGTTACAGGGCCCGGGGCGGGGGCTACACCTTC. Its protein is CASSYRARGGGYTF.

Only a few counts were recorded for this clone. This sample also contains other DNA sequences that code for the same CDR3. Written as DNA, the CDR3 is TGTGCCACCAGCCGAGGGGGCTACGAGCAGTACTTC. It yields the protein CATSRGGYEQYF. The V gene is TRBV15, the J gene TRBJ2-7, with D perhaps TRBD1 (6 bases). Per germline, CDR1 LNHNV and CDR2 YYDKDF (reference sequence). V lost 5 bases and J 3 bases, leaving 8 bases between the germline ends. The CDR3 contains 12 residues.

J is TRBJ1-1 and V is TRBV6-1; D unresolved. Per the germline V gene, CDR1 is MNHNS and CDR2 is SASEGT. The CDR3 loop spans 14 amino acids. The germline V and J ends were trimmed by 3 bases and 0 bases, with 8 bases remaining between them. The CDR3 loop reads CASSEGHMNTEAFF. Here the CDR3 DNA reads TGTGCCAGCAGTGAGGGCCACATGAACACTGAAGCTTTCTTT.

V usage is TRBV11-2 and J usage is TRBJ2-7; no definite D call. V lost 3 bases and J lost 5, with 8 bases in between. The length of the CDR3 is 12 residues. Germline CDR1 SGHAT, CDR2 FQNNGV. CDR3 sequence (DNA): TGTGCCAGCAGCTTCGGGTGGAACGAGCAGTACTTC. Its translation: CASSFGWNEQYF. Looking up the rest from reference TRBV11-2 and TRBJ2-7 gives the full variable domain: EAGVAQSPRYKIIEKRQSVAFWCNPISGHATLYWYQQILGQGPKLLIQFQNNGVVDDSQLPKDRFSAERLKGVDSTLKIQPAKLEDSAVYLCASSFGWNEQYFGPGTRLTVT.

The chain is built from TRBV7-9 and TRBJ2-1; 8 nucleotides line up with TRBD1. V lost 1 base and J lost 4; bases outside the gene matches: 6. This CDR3 comprises 16 residues. Looked up from germline, CDR1 is SEHNR and CDR2 is FQNEAQ (reference sequence). CDR3 nucleotides: TGTGCCAGCAGCTTAGGACAGGGGAACCCATACAATGAGCAGTTCTTC. Protein: CASSLGQGNPYNEQFF.

The J gene is TRBJ2-1, the V gene TRBV10-3; D remains unclear. CDR3 length: 12 residues. The V end lost 3 bases, the J end lost 7 bases, and 7 bases lay between the germline ends. From germline, CDR1 is ENHRY and CDR2 SYGVKD. CDR3 nucleotide sequence: TGTGCCATCAGTGAATTGACTAATGAGCAGTTCTTC. Translation: CAISELTNEQFF.

The rearrangement links TRBV27 to TRBJ2-7, with 8 bases fitting TRBD1. Per the germline V gene, CDR1 is MNHEY and CDR2 is SMNVEV (reference sequence). The CDR3 is 18 amino acids. The junction had 18 bases not matched to a gene; V was cut back by 2 bases and J by 6 bases. Written as DNA, the CDR3 is TGTGCCAGCAGTTTACGGCCGCTGGACAGGGCCACGCTTCGCGAGCAGTACTTC. It encodes CASSLRPLDRATLREQYF.

V and J are TRBV4-2 and TRBJ1-1; the D gene is possibly TRBD1 (6 bases). In germline, CDR1 is LGHNA, CDR2 YNFKEQ. The germline V and J ends were trimmed by 7 bases and 8 bases, with 20 bases remaining between them. The CDR3 is made up of 14 amino acids. CDR3 sequence (DNA): TGTGCCAGCAACTACTGGGGGCAGGGAGTGGAAGCTTTCTTT. Amino acid sequence: CASNYWGQGVEAFF.

The V and J genes are TRBV29-1 and TRBJ2-7; D possibly corresponds to TRBD1 (6 bases). Germline CDR1 SQVTM, CDR2 ANQGSEA. V gave up 8 bases and J gave up 0 bases, with 14 bases separating them. This CDR3 has 13 amino acids. The CDR3 sequence is CSFQTGSSYEQYF. CDR3 sequence (DNA): TGCAGCTTCCAAACAGGGAGCTCCTACGAGCAGTACTTC.

The J gene is TRBJ2-6, the V gene TRBV5-1, with 8 bases that match TRBD1. This CDR3 spans 19 amino acids. The trim removed 4 bases at V and 1 base at J, leaving 13 bases unmatched. Germline loops: CDR1 SGHRS, CDR2 YFSETQ. This CDR3 is CASSPLGQGVPSGANVLTF. CDR3 coding DNA: TGCGCCAGCAGCCCCCTTGGACAGGGCGTACCTTCTGGGGCCAACGTCCTGACTTTC. The entire variable domain, with the rest obtained from reference TRBV5-1 and TRBJ2-6, is as follows: KAGVTQTPRYLIKTRGQQVTLSCSPISGHRSVSWYQQTPGQGLQFLFEYFSETQRNKGNFPGRFSGRQFSNSRSEMNVSTLELGDSALYLCASSPLGQGVPSGANVLTFGAGSRLTVL.

This clone was seen a handful of times. The chain carries TRBV9 and TRBJ1-2; 9 bases align to TRBD1. The CDR3 has 16 residues. Trimming removed 4 bases from V and 4 bases from J; junction bases left unmatched: 11. Germline V gene data show CDR1 as SGDLS and CDR2 as YYNGEE. This CDR3 reads CASSPGTGFPGYGYTF. For the CDR3, the DNA is TGTGCCAGCAGCCCCGGGACAGGGTTTCCAGGCTATGGCTACACCTTC.

The chain uses TRBV11-2 and TRBJ2-7; D remains unclear. CDR3 size: 13 residues. V was pared by 1 base and J by 2 bases, with 6 bases between. Germline values: CDR1 SGHAT, CDR2 FQNNGV. The CDR3 loop is CASSLVGAYEQYF. The CDR3 coding sequence is TGTGCCAGCAGCTTAGTAGGAGCCTACGAGCAGTACTTC.

The CDR3 nucleotides are TGTGCCAGCAGCCACTCGGGAGTACCCTACGAGCAGTACTTC. It is translated as CASSHSGVPYEQYF. J is TRBJ2-7 and V is TRBV3-1 (or the pseudogene TRBV3-2), with D possibly being TRBD2 (6 bases). Trimming pared 3 bases from V and 2 bases from J, leaving 11 bases between. The germline CDR1 and CDR2 sequences are LGHDT and YNNKEL (reference sequence). The CDR3 has 14 residues.

Here the CDR3 reads CATSGTGGIYEQYF. As DNA, the CDR3 is TGTGCCACCTCCGGGACAGGGGGGATCTACGAGCAGTACTTC. This sequence joins TRBV24-1 and TRBJ2-7; 11 positions match TRBD1. Germline values: CDR1 KGHDR, CDR2 SFDVKD. The CDR3 length is 14 residues. J lost 3 bases, V lost 9 bases, and 6 bases had no gene match.

Details on this clone: The sample has other DNA sequences that encode this CDR3 too. V usage is TRBV6-2 or TRBV6-3 and J usage is TRBJ2-7; weak D call: TRBD2 (7 bases). V lost 3 bases and J 2 bases, leaving 11 bases between the germline ends. The CDR3 contains 14 residues. Germline-derived CDR1 and CDR2 are MNHEY and SVGEGT. The DNA for the CDR3 is TGTGCCAGCAGTTATGGGGGGGGCCCCTACGAGCAGTACTTC. Its protein is CASSYGGGPYEQYF.

The rearrangement links TRBV18 to TRBJ1-2; a possible D gene is TRBD1 (5 bases). Trimming pared 5 bases from V and 5 bases from J, leaving 18 bases between. CDR1 KGHSH and CDR2 LQKENI come from the germline V gene. The length of the CDR3 is 15 residues. The CDR3 DNA reads TGTGCCAGCTCAGGGGCTGGCAGACGCACTTATGGCTACACCTTC. Amino acid sequence: CASSGAGRRTYGYTF.

The V and J genes are TRBV4-3 and TRBJ2-3; 8 nucleotides align to TRBD2. This CDR3 has 16 amino acids. With V trimmed by 4 bases and J by 5 bases, 11 bases remained unmatched. Per the germline V gene, CDR1 is LGHNA and CDR2 is YSLEER. CDR3 protein: CASSPREGGEGDTQYF. The CDR3 region has the DNA TGCGCCAGCAGCCCCCGGGAGGGGGGTGAGGGAGATACGCAGTATTTT.

This clone was recorded a few times. This chain links TRBV19 with TRBJ2-3; D gene ambiguous. This CDR3 spans 14 amino acids. The germline V gene encodes CDR1 LNHDA and CDR2 SQIVND (reference sequence). V lost 6 bases, J lost 0 bases, and 10 bases lay in between. Written as DNA, the CDR3 is TGTGCCAGTAGGGCGACCATAAGCACAGATACGCAGTATTTT. Amino acid sequence: CASRATISTDTQYF.

V gene TRBV9 combines with J gene TRBJ2-6; D unclear. The CDR3 has 16 residues. The germline gives CDR1 SGDLS, CDR2 YYNGEE. V gave up 4 bases and J gave up 3 bases, with 14 bases separating them. The CDR3 loop reads CASSPRGVSGANVLTF. For the CDR3, the DNA is TGTGCCAGCAGCCCCCGTGGGGTGAGTGGGGCCAACGTCCTGACTTTC.

This clone was found once. The genes are TRBV7-9 and TRBJ1-1; TRBD1 matches at 7 bases. V dropped 3 bases and J dropped 6; count of bases not matched to a gene: 13. The length of the CDR3 is 16 residues. From germline, CDR1 is SEHNR and CDR2 FQNEAQ (reference sequence). DNA of the CDR3: TGTGCCAGCAGCTTGGGCGACAGGGAGGTAGGCGCTGAAGCTTTCTTT. This translates into CASSLGDREVGAEAFF.

The V call is TRBV5-5, the J call TRBJ2-2; 9 positions match TRBD2. Germline V gene lookup returns CDR1 SGHKS and CDR2 YYEKEE (reference sequence). The CDR3 has 16 residues. With 0 bases clipped from V and 7 bases from J, the junction kept 7 bases outside the gene matches. In DNA form, the CDR3 reads TGTGCCAGCAGCTTGGCAGGCGGGAGGGCCTTCGGGGAGCTGTTTTTT. The encoded protein is CASSLAGGRAFGELFF.

The rearrangement links TRBV4-1 to TRBJ2-7, with 10 bases that match TRBD1. Germline CDR1 is MGHRA and CDR2 is YSYEKL. With 1 base clipped from V and 4 bases from J, the junction kept 7 bases outside the gene matches. The CDR3 spans 16 residues. The CDR3 nucleotides read TGCGCCAGCAGCCAAGGCCGGGACAGGGGTAATTACGAGCAGTACTTC. This translates into CASSQGRDRGNYEQYF.

V is TRBV19 and J is TRBJ1-2; perhaps TRBD1 as D (5 bases). The V and J ends lost 7 bases and 1 base respectively, with 13 bases between them. Germline CDR1 and CDR2: LNHDA and SQIVND (reference sequence). The CDR3 runs to 14 residues. CDR3 amino acids: CASIPGTHNYGYTF. CDR3 sequence (DNA): TGTGCCAGTATCCCCGGGACCCATAACTATGGCTACACCTTC.

The rearrangement joins TRBV5-1 to TRBJ2-3; 10 bases map to TRBD2. The J segment lost 7 bases and the V segment lost 0 bases, leaving 11 bases of the junction unmatched. The CDR3 loop spans 17 amino acids. Looked up from germline, CDR1 is SGHRS and CDR2 is YFSETQ. For the CDR3, the DNA is TGCGCCAGCAGCTTGGGTCTGGCTAGCGGGAGTATAAATACGCAGTATTTT. This gives the protein CASSLGLASGSINTQYF.